Listed here is a single T cell receptor (beta chain). No antigen is known for it. This sample is part of a study of cytomegalovirus exposure and HLA in healthy donors. Study-level points and caveats: Reports described diagnosis of cytomegalovirus status by the classifier as highly specific and sensitive. An analysis that was carried out later associated 16,951 TCR beta sequences with HLA alleles at 0.05 false discovery rate. A later analysis showed TCR association rates differing by HLA locus, peaking at DRB1 and lowest at HLA-C. The study put 150 or so TCR beta chains on its list as cytomegalovirus-associated.

PCR primers comprised 60 Vbeta and 13 Jbeta primers. Profiling relied on immunoSEQ multiplex PCR, and the TCRdb table lists in-frame clones only, not all of them. The sample shows 130,000 to 150,000 clones, over 80% of them seen only once. This receptor was obtained from a woman aged 25-40 years in good health and CMV-seronegative. What was sequenced was PBMCs.

CDR3 residues: CASGGTGGSYEQYF. The CDR3 DNA follows: TGTGCCAGTGGAGGGACAGGGGGTTCCTACGAGCAGTACTTC. The chain joins TRBV6-5 to TRBJ2-7; 11 nucleotides align to TRBD1. This CDR3 is built from 14 residues. CDR1 is MNHEY, CDR2 SVGAGI, per germline. Trimming removed 9 bases from V and 1 base from J; junction bases left unmatched: 5.